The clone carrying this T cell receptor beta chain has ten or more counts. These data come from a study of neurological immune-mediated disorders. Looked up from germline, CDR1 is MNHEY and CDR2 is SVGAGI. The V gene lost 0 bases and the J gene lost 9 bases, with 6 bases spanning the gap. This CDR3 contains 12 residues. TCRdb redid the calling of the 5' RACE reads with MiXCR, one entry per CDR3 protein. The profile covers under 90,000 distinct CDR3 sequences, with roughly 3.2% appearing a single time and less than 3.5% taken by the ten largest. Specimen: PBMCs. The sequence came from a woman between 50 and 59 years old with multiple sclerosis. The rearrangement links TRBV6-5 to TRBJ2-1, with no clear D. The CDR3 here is CASSYSKGEQFF. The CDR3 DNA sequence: TGTGCCAGCAGTTACTCGAAGGGTGAGCAGTTCTTC.